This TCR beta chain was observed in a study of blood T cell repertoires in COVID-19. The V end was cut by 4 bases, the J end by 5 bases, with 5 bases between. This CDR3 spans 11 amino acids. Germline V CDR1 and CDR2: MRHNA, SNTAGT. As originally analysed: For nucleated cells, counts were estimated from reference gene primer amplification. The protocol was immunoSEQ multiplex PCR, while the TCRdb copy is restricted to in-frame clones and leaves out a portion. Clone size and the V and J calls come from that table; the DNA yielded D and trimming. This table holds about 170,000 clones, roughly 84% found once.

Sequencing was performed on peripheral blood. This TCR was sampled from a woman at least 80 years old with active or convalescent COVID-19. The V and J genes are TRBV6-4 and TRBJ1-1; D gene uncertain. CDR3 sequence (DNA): TGTGCCAGCAGTGGCGGAACTGAAGCTTTCTTT. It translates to CASSGGTEAFF.